The 21 T cell receptor beta chains listed next were all sequenced from one sample in a study of read filtering for tumor transcriptome and immune sequencing. The library was built from roughly 400 ng RNA with molecular barcoded adaptors for alpha/delta and beta/gamma chains. One entry per CDR3 protein, called by TCRdb with MiXCR from the reads. The table has approximately 57,000 distinct CDR3 sequences, over 9% seen once; the top ten hold approximately 16%. Sequenced input: a population of CD138-negative cells sorted from bone marrow. These TCRs come from a donor at least 40 years old with multiple myeloma.

This clonotype was counted many times. The chain joins TRBV20-1 to TRBJ2-3; no definite D call. The CDR3 runs 14 residues. The V end was cut by 3 bases, the J end by 0 bases, with 10 bases between. Germline V gene sequence: CDR1 DFQATT, CDR2 SNEGSKA (reference sequence). The CDR3 sequence: CSARPGASTDTQYF. The CDR3 bases are TGCAGTGCTAGGCCAGGAGCTAGCACAGATACGCAGTATTTT.

On this clonotype itself: One end of the junction varies from germline; a read error may be responsible. The CDR3 region has the DNA TGCGCCAGCAGCGTAGAGGGGACAGGGGTCTACAAGCAGTACTTC. Translation: CASSVEGTGVYKQYF. The V and J genes are TRBV9 and TRBJ2-7; 10 nucleotides line up with TRBD1. CDR3 size: 15 residues. Germline loops: CDR1 SGDLS, CDR2 YYNGEE.

This clonotype was seen many times. The DNA is left out, because the CDR3 cannot be placed on it with certainty; the CDR3 is given as TCRdb lists it. V and J are TRBV6-2 or TRBV6-3 and TRBJ1-1; TRBD1, the table's D call, was not compared with the DNA. Germline lookup yields CDR1 MNHEY and CDR2 SVGEGT. The CDR3 extends over 15 residues, inclusive of both ends. CDR3: CASSSSTGLDTEAFF.

This clonotype was detected many times. The chain links TRBV2 to TRBJ2-1, with TRBD2 matching over 12 bases. V was pared by 6 bases and J by 5 bases, with 2 bases of the junction left unmatched. The CDR3 extends over 14 amino acids. Germline values: CDR1 SNHLY, CDR2 FYNNEI. In nucleotides, the CDR3 is TGTGCCAGCAGAAGACTAGCGGGGGACAATGAGCAGTTCTTC. Protein product: CASRRLAGDNEQFF. The whole variable domain, remainder taken from reference TRBV2 and TRBJ2-1, is EPEVTQTPSHQVTQMGQEVILRCVPISNHLYFYWYRQILGQKVEFLVSFYNNEISEKSEIFDDQFSVERPDGSNFTLKIRSTKLEDSAMYFCASRRLAGDNEQFFGPGTRLTVL.

There are many counts of this clonotype. The chain has TRBV5-5 and TRBJ1-1; 7 bases are shared with TRBD1. Trimming removed 0 bases from V and 8 bases from J; junction bases left unmatched: 7. Germline-derived CDR1 and CDR2 are SGHKS and YYEKEE (reference sequence). CDR3 length: 14 amino acids. The CDR3 DNA sequence: TGTGCCAGCAGCTTGGCACTACCGACAGGGGAAGCTTTCTTT. This codes for CASSLALPTGEAFF.

As regards this clonotype: A much larger clone differs by one base, so this may be a read error. The rearrangement joins TRBV18 to TRBJ2-1, with 11 bases matching TRBD2. The CDR3 loop spans 16 amino acids. The germline CDR1 and CDR2 sequences are KGHSH and LQKENI. The CDR3 loop reads CAGSPPSSGGKGEQFF. CDR3 in DNA: TGTGCCGGCTCACCACCGTCTAGCGGGGGGAAGGGTGAGCAGTTCTTC.

The genes are TRBV30 and TRBJ2-5; 7 nucleotides agree with TRBD2. With 1 base clipped from V and 5 bases from J, the junction kept 4 bases outside the gene matches. This CDR3 is built from 13 residues. From germline, CDR1 is GTSNPN and CDR2 SVGIG (reference sequence). As DNA, the CDR3 is TGTGCCTGGAGTGGACTAGCCCGGGAGACCCAGTACTTC. This encodes CAWSGLARETQYF.

This clonotype has ten or more counts. V usage is TRBV3-1 and J usage is TRBJ2-7; tentatively, D is TRBD1 or TRBD2 (6 bases each). The CDR3 consists of 16 residues. Trimming cost V 0 bases and J 2 bases, with 14 bases left between them. Per germline, CDR1 LGHDT and CDR2 YNNKEL (reference sequence). The CDR3 reads CASSQDGGGLTYEQYF. CDR3 DNA sequence: TGTGCCAGCAGCCAAGATGGAGGGGGATTGACCTACGAGCAGTACTTC.

This clonotype was detected many times. The V and J genes are TRBV29-1 and TRBJ1-5; D remains unclear. V was cut by 5 bases and J by 4 bases, with 12 bases left in between. CDR3 length: 13 residues. Germline CDR1 is SQVTM and CDR2 is ANQGSEA. CDR3 residues: CSVSRAVNQPQHF. DNA of the CDR3: TGCAGCGTTTCTCGGGCAGTAAATCAGCCCCAGCATTTT.

The table lists this clonotype with a few counts. The V gene is TRBV19, the J gene TRBJ2-5; a possible D gene is TRBD2 (6 bases). V lost 6 bases and J lost 4, with 15 bases in between. The CDR3 length is 14 residues. The V gene's germline CDR1 is LNHDA and CDR2 SQIVND (reference sequence). CDR3 DNA: TGTGCCAGTAGCAGACTAGTTTTGGGAGAGACCCAGTACTTC. It yields the protein CASSRLVLGETQYF. Combining the CDR3 with reference TRBV19 and TRBJ2-5 gives the whole variable domain DGGITQSPKYLFRKEGQNVTLSCEQNLNHDAMYWYRQDPGQGLRLIYYSQIVNDFQKGDIAEGYSVSREKKESFPLTVTSAQKNPTAFYLCASSRLVLGETQYFGPGTRLLVL.

This clonotype showed up many times. The chain links TRBV14 to TRBJ1-1; no firm D call. Germline CDR1 is SGHDN and CDR2 is FVKESK. V gave up 6 bases and J gave up 7 bases, with 12 bases separating them. The CDR3 extends over 12 amino acids. DNA of the CDR3: TGTGCCAGCAGGGCGCAGGCCCTTGAAGCTTTCTTT. Translation: CASRAQALEAFF.

In its sample, this clonotype was seen many times. The V and J genes are TRBV6-2 or TRBV6-3 and TRBJ2-1; no definite D call. Trimming left V 8 bases short and J 8 bases short, with 10 bases between. Looked up from germline, CDR1 is MNHEY and CDR2 is SVGEGT. The CDR3 totals 11 residues. The CDR3 DNA sequence: TGTGCCAGCGGGGTCGGCGATGAGCAGTTCTTC. Translating it yields CASGVGDEQFF.

This chain links TRBV2 with TRBJ1-4, with D maybe TRBD1 (6 bases). The CDR3 totals 17 residues. Trimming stripped 6 bases from V and 3 bases from J, with 20 bases between. CDR1 is SNHLY, CDR2 FYNNEI, per germline. The CDR3 here is CASRKRGGPASNEKLFF. The CDR3 nucleotides are TGTGCCAGCAGGAAAAGAGGGGGACCGGCTTCTAATGAAAAACTGTTTTTT.

A few counts support this clonotype. A much larger clone lies a single base off, so this may be a read error. V gene TRBV29-1 combines with J gene TRBJ1-2; D perhaps matches TRBD1 (5 bases). This CDR3 has 14 residues. Germline CDR1 SQVTM, CDR2 ANQGSEA. V dropped 5 bases and J dropped 5 bases, with 18 bases sitting between them. The CDR3 protein is CSVRSRTGTYGYTF. The CDR3 coding sequence is TGCAGCGTTCGATCACGAACAGGCACTTATGGCTACACCTTC.

This clonotype was seen at least ten times. The gene calls are TRBV29-1 and TRBJ2-5; possibly TRBD2 for D (5 bases). Germline V gene lookup returns CDR1 SQVTM and CDR2 ANQGSEA. The CDR3 spans 13 residues. Trimming left V 3 bases short and J 5 bases short, with 13 bases between. The CDR3 nucleotides are TGCAGCGTTGAGAGGGAGCTGGGGGAGACCCAGTACTTC. Translated: CSVERELGETQYF.

The V call is TRBV4-1, the J call TRBJ2-2; D possibly uses TRBD1 or TRBD2 (7 bases each). Germline CDR1 MGHRA, CDR2 YSYEKL. V lost 7 bases and J 0 bases, leaving 12 bases between the germline ends. This CDR3 comprises 15 residues. In nucleotides, the CDR3 is TGCGCCAGCACAAGCGGGACAGCGAACACCGGGGAGCTGTTTTTT. Translated, it gives CASTSGTANTGELFF.

This clonotype was seen at least ten times. V is TRBV2 and J is TRBJ1-6; the D gene is possibly TRBD1 (5 bases). This CDR3 spans 12 amino acids. V shed 8 bases and J shed 10 bases, with 12 bases lying between them. Looked up from germline, CDR1 is SNHLY and CDR2 is FYNNEI. The CDR3 DNA follows: TGTGCCAGCGCTCGGACAAAGTCACCCCTCCACTTT. Protein sequence: CASARTKSPLHF.

This sequence joins TRBV5-4 and TRBJ2-2; D possibly matches TRBD1 or TRBD2 (5 bases each). CDR1 and CDR2 from the germline V gene are SGHNT and YYREEE (reference sequence). This CDR3 is 17 amino acids long. The ends were cut back, 3 bases at V and 0 bases at J, with 15 bases in the middle. CDR3 sequence: CASSYGASQANTGELFF. The CDR3 DNA is TGTGCCAGCAGCTACGGGGCCAGCCAAGCGAACACCGGGGAGCTGTTTTTT.

At least ten counts were recorded for this clonotype. This chain uses TRBV27 with TRBJ2-1, with TRBD2 matching over 8 bases. The J segment lost 0 bases and the V segment lost 2 bases, leaving 6 bases of the junction unmatched. CDR3 size: 17 residues. Germline CDR1 and CDR2: MNHEY and SMNVEV (reference sequence). The CDR3 coding sequence is TGTGCCAGCAGTTTAGAGGGGAGCGGGGGCTCCTACAATGAGCAGTTCTTC. It translates to CASSLEGSGGSYNEQFF.

This clonotype was detected ten times or more. This chain uses TRBV7-9 with TRBJ1-4; no reliable D call. The CDR3 has 14 amino acids. Germline CDR1 reads SEHNR; CDR2 reads FQNEAQ (reference sequence). Between the trimmed V and J ends, which lost 5 bases and 5 bases, there was a span of 12 bases. The chain's CDR3 is CASSATVGNEKLFF. CDR3 in DNA: TGTGCCAGCAGCGCGACCGTGGGGAATGAAAAACTGTTTTTT.

A few counts support this clonotype. The genes are TRBV12-3 or TRBV12-4 and TRBJ1-5; tentatively, D is TRBD1 (5 bases). The V end lost 2 bases, the J end lost 6 bases, and 14 bases lay between the germline ends. The CDR3 sequence is 15 residues long. CDR3 in amino acids: CASSLTRDPSQPQHF. The CDR3 nucleotides are TGTGCCAGCAGTTTAACAAGGGACCCCTCTCAGCCCCAGCATTTT.